Following are 17 T cell receptor beta chains from one sample sequenced in a study of blood T cell repertoires in COVID-19. Sequencing was performed with immunoSEQ multiplex PCR; in TCRdb, only in-frame clones are kept and a portion is missing. The top ten hold 15% to 20% of the sample, which has over 60,000 clones, more than 75% seen once. The material sequenced was peripheral blood. These TCRs come from a human donor in a cohort sampled during active COVID-19.

The chain combines TRBV5-4 with TRBJ1-2; 10 positions match TRBD1. The J segment lost 8 bases and the V segment lost 3 bases, leaving 10 bases of the junction unmatched. The germline gives CDR1 SGHNT, CDR2 YYREEE (reference sequence). The CDR3 length is 15 residues. CDR3 DNA: TGTGCCAGCAGCTCAAAATCCGGGACAGGGGAAGGCTACACCTTC. It specifies CASSSKSGTGEGYTF.

This clone is a singleton in its sample. The rearrangement links TRBV10-3 to TRBJ2-7, with 14 bases identical to TRBD2. With 0 bases clipped from V and 3 bases from J, the junction kept 13 bases outside the gene matches. Germline CDR1 ENHRY, CDR2 SYGVKD. This CDR3 region has 20 residues. CDR3 DNA: TGTGCCATCAGTGAGTCTTTTATCGGACTAGCGGGGGGATTAGGCTACGAGCAGTACTTC. It yields the protein CAISESFIGLAGGLGYEQYF.

J is TRBJ2-2 and V is TRBV7-8; D gene ambiguous. Germline CDR1 SGHVS, CDR2 FQNEAQ. The V gene lost 0 bases and the J gene lost 2 bases, with 22 bases spanning the gap. This CDR3 has 20 amino acids. This CDR3 is CASSLARHVSRSLNTGELFF. CDR3 sequence (DNA): TGTGCCAGCAGCTTAGCACGACATGTTTCTCGTTCCCTAAACACCGGGGAGCTGTTTTTT.

The rearrangement joins TRBV7-9 to TRBJ2-7; the match to TRBD1 covers 9 bases. Germline values: CDR1 SEHNR, CDR2 FQNEAQ (reference sequence). With 5 bases clipped from V and 5 bases from J, the junction kept 13 bases outside the gene matches. This CDR3 has 16 residues. CDR3 DNA sequence: TGTGCCAGCAGCCCTAGAATCGCGACAGGGGGTCACGAGCAGTACTTC. This encodes CASSPRIATGGHEQYF. The full variable domain, completed using reference TRBV7-9 and TRBJ2-7, is DTGVSQNPRHKITKRGQNVTFRCDPISEHNRLYWYRQTLGQGPEFLTYFQNEAQLEKSRLLSDRFSAERPKGSFSTLEIQRTEQGDSAMYLCASSPRIATGGHEQYFGPGTRLTVT.

The CDR3 DNA reads TGTGCCAGCAGTCGCGGGTCTAGCGGACAAGAGACCCAGTACTTC. Translation gives CASSRGSSGQETQYF. The chain couples TRBV6-5 to TRBJ2-5, with 7 bases matching TRBD2. V lost 5 bases to trimming and J lost 2 bases; unmatched junction nucleotides: 8. CDR1 and CDR2 from the germline V gene are MNHEY and SVGAGI. This CDR3 contains 15 residues.

The CDR3 protein is CASSLNAGGHYGYTF. The DNA for the CDR3 is TGTGCCAGCAGCTTGAATGCAGGGGGCCACTATGGCTACACCTTC. V usage is TRBV5-4 and J usage is TRBJ1-2, with TRBD1 matching over 8 bases. The germline V gene has CDR1 SGHNT and CDR2 YYREEE (reference sequence). The CDR3 consists of 15 residues. Germline trimming cut 1 base from V and 3 bases from J; bases unmatched to any gene: 5. Using reference TRBV5-4 and TRBJ1-2 for the parts outside the CDR3, the full variable domain is ETGVTQSPTHLIKTRGQQVTLRCSSQSGHNTVSWYQQALGQGPQFIFQYYREEENGRGNFPPRFSGLQFPNYSSELNVNALELDDSALYLCASSLNAGGHYGYTFGSGTRLTVV.

In this sample, this clone turned up once. V gene TRBV18 combines with J gene TRBJ2-6; 8 positions match TRBD2. V lost 3 bases and J lost 0; bases outside the gene matches: 4. Germline values: CDR1 KGHSH, CDR2 LQKENI. This CDR3 has 17 residues. This CDR3 is CASSPSGANSGANVLTF. CDR3 coding DNA: TGTGCCAGCTCACCTAGCGGGGCTAACTCTGGGGCCAACGTCCTGACTTTC.

This chain uses TRBV21-1 with TRBJ2-5; TRBD2, as called in the table, went unchecked against the DNA. TRBV21-1 is described as a pseudogene. The CDR3 spans 18 residues. The CDR3 spells CASSKALKGRRSQETQYF. The CDR3 bases are TGTGCCAGCAGCAAAGCGCTTAAGGGGAGGCGCTCCCAAGAGACCCAGTACTTC.

The V and J genes are TRBV19 and TRBJ2-3; 7 bases align to TRBD2. V was pared by 7 bases and J by 2 bases, with 3 bases of the junction left unmatched. The CDR3 is 13 amino acids. The germline V gene has CDR1 LNHDA and CDR2 SQIVND (reference sequence). For the CDR3, the DNA is TGTGCCAGTAAGGCGGGGGACACAGATACGCAGTATTTT. Residues: CASKAGDTDTQYF.

The chain employs TRBV11-3 and TRBJ2-3; 9 bases map to TRBD2. This CDR3 contains 16 residues. Looked up from germline, CDR1 is SGHNT and CDR2 is YENEEA. After removal of 4 bases from V and 0 bases from J, the junction contained 5 bases not matched to a gene. The CDR3 reads CASSSGLARSTDTQYF. CDR3 sequence (DNA): TGTGCCAGCAGCTCAGGACTAGCGAGGAGCACAGATACGCAGTATTTT.

The chain employs TRBV5-5 and TRBJ1-1; D is possibly TRBD1 (5 bases). Between the trimmed V and J ends, which lost 4 bases and 2 bases, there was a span of 12 bases. From germline, CDR1 is SGHKS and CDR2 YYEKEE (reference sequence). This CDR3 spans 14 amino acids. The CDR3: CASSPLGGNTEAFF. The DNA of the CDR3 is TGTGCCAGCAGCCCGCTCGGGGGAAACACTGAAGCTTTCTTT. The full variable domain, its missing parts supplied by reference TRBV5-5 and TRBJ1-1, is DAGVTQSPTHLIKTRGQQVTLRCSPISGHKSVSWYQQVLGQGPQFIFQYYEKEERGRGNFPDRFSARQFPNYSSELNVNALLLGDSALYLCASSPLGGNTEAFFGQGTRLTVV.

This rearrangement joins TRBV6-5 to TRBJ2-4; possibly TRBD2 for D (7 bases). This CDR3 has 14 residues. Trimming removed 7 bases at V and 5 bases at J, with 15 bases between. Per germline, CDR1 MNHEY and CDR2 SVGAGI. The CDR3 nucleotides read TGTGCCAGCACCCAAGGGGGGGGCCAAAACATTCAGTACTTC. The encoded protein is CASTQGGGQNIQYF.

In its sample, this clone was seen a few times. The V gene is TRBV6-5, the J gene TRBJ1-2, with 8 positions matching TRBD1. CDR3 length equals 12 residues. In germline, CDR1 is MNHEY, CDR2 SVGAGI. The J segment lost 2 bases and the V segment lost 8 bases, leaving 1 base of the junction unmatched. Here the CDR3 DNA reads TGTGCCAGCGGACAGGGCAACTATGGCTACACCTTC. Protein: CASGQGNYGYTF.

This rearrangement joins TRBV5-1 to TRBJ1-2, with D perhaps TRBD1 (5 bases). This CDR3 region has 14 residues. Trimming stripped 0 bases from V and 7 bases from J, with 13 bases between. Germline V lookup: CDR1 SGHRS, CDR2 YFSETQ. The CDR3 is CASSLGQLQSGYTF. CDR3 coding DNA: TGCGCCAGCAGCTTGGGACAGCTTCAAAGTGGCTACACCTTC.

The CDR3 sequence: CAISAFRDREDTIYF. The CDR3 DNA follows: TGTGCCATCAGCGCATTCCGGGACAGGGAAGACACCATATATTTT. V is TRBV10-3 and J is TRBJ1-3, with 9 positions matching TRBD1. The CDR3 consists of 15 residues. With V trimmed by 6 bases and J by 8 bases, 11 bases remained unmatched. From germline, CDR1 is ENHRY and CDR2 SYGVKD.

This chain joins TRBV12-5 and TRBJ2-1; TRBD2 aligns across 13 bases. This CDR3 contains 15 residues. The J segment lost 8 bases and the V segment lost 6 bases, leaving 7 bases of the junction unmatched. CDR1 is LGHNT and CDR2 is FRNRAP in the germline V gene. Here the CDR3 reads CASGQTSGGAYEQFF. The CDR3 region has the DNA TGTGCTAGTGGCCAAACTAGCGGGGGGGCTTATGAGCAGTTCTTC.

V is TRBV7-9 and J is TRBJ1-5; the D is unclear. Germline V CDR1 and CDR2: SEHNR, FQNEAQ (reference sequence). This CDR3 has 13 amino acids. Trimming took off 1 base at V and 7 bases at J, with 8 bases between the two ends. The CDR3 DNA reads as TGTGCCAGCAGCTTAGGCCCAGGACAGCCCCAGCATTTT. This codes for CASSLGPGQPQHF.